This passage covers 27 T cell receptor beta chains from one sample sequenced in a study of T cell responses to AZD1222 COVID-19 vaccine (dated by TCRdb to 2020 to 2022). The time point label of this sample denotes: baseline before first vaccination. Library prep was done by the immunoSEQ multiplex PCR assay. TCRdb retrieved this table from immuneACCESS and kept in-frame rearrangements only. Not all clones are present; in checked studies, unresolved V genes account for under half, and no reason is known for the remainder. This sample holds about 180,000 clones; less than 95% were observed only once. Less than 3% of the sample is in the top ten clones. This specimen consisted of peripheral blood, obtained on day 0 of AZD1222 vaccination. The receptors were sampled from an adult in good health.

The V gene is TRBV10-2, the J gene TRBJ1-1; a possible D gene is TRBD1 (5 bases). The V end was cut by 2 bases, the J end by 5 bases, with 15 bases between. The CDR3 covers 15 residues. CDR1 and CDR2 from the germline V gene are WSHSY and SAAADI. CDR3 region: CASSERGALWTEAFF. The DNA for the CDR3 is TGCGCCAGCAGTGAGAGGGGCGCACTCTGGACTGAAGCTTTCTTT.

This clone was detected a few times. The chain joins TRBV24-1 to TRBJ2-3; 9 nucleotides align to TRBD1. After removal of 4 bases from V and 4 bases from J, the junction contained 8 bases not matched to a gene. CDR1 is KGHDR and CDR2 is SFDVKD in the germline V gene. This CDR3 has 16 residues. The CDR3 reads CATSDPGTGSSDTQYF. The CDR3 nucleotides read TGTGCCACCAGTGACCCCGGGACAGGGAGCTCAGATACGCAGTATTTT.

DNA of the CDR3: TGTGCCAGCAGCTTGGTTCAGCGTGGGCAGTTCTTC. Translating gives CASSLVQRGQFF. The rearrangement links TRBV5-5 to TRBJ2-1, with no clear D. The germline gives CDR1 SGHKS, CDR2 YYEKEE (reference sequence). V lost 0 bases and J 12 bases, leaving 10 bases between the germline ends. The CDR3 is made up of 12 amino acids.

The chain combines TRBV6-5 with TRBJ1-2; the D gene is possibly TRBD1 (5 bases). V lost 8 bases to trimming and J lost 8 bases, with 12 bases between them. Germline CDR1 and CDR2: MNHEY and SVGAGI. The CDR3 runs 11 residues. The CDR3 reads CASLGTEGYTF. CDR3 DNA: TGTGCCAGCTTGGGGACCGAGGGCTACACCTTC.

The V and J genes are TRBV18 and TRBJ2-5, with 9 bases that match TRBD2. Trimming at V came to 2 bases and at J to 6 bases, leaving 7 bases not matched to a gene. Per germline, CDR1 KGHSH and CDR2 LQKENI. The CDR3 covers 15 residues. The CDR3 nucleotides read TGTGCCAGCTCACCAGCGGATCTAGCGGGGAAGACCCAGTACTTC. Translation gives CASSPADLAGKTQYF.

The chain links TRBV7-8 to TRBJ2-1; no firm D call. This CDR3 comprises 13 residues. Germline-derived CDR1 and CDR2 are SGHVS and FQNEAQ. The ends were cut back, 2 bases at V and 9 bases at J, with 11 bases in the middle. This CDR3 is CASSLWKQSEQFF. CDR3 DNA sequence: TGTGCCAGCAGCTTATGGAAACAGAGTGAGCAGTTCTTC.

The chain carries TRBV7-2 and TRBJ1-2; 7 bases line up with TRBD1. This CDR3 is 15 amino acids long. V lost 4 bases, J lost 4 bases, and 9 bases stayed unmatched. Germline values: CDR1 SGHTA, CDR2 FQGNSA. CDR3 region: CASSSRLQGFYGYTF. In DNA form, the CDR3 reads TGTGCCAGCAGCTCCCGCTTACAGGGGTTCTATGGCTACACCTTC.

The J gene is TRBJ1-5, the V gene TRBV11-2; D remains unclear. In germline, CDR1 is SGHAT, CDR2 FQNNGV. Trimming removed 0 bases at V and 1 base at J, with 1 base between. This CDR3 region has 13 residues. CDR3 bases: TGTGCCAGCAGCTTAGAGAGCAATCAGCCCCAGCATTTT. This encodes CASSLESNQPQHF.

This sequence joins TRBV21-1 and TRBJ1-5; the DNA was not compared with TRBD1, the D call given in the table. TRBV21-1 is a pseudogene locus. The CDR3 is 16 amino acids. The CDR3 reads CASSKARTGPHQPQHF. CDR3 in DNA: TGTGCCAGCAGCAAAGCGCGGACAGGGCCCCATCAGCCCCAGCATTTT.

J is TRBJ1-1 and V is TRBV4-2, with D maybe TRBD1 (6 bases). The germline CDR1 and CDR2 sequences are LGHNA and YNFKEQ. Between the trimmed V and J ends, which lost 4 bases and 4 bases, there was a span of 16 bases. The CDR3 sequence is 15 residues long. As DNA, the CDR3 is TGTGCCAGCAGCCCAGGGGCCGGGGAAGTCACTGAAGCTTTCTTT. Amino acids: CASSPGAGEVTEAFF.

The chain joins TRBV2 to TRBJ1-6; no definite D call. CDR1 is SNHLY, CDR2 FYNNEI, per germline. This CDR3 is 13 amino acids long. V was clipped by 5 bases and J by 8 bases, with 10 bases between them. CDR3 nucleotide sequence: TGTGCCAGCAGTAGGGCCATCTATTCACCCCTCCACTTT. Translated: CASSRAIYSPLHF.

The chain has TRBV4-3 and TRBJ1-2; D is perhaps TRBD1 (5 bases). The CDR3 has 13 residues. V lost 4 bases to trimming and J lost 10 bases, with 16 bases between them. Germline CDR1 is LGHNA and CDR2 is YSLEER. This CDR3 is CASSPKGRDYYTF. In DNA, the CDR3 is TGCGCCAGCAGCCCAAAAGGGCGGGACTACTACACCTTC.

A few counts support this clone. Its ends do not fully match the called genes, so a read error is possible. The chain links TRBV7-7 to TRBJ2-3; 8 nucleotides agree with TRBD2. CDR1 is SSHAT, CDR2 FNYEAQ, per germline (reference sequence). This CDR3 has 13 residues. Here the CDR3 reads CASSPGGPDTQYF. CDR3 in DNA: TGTGCTAGCAGCCCGGGGGGGCCAGATACGCAGTATTTT.

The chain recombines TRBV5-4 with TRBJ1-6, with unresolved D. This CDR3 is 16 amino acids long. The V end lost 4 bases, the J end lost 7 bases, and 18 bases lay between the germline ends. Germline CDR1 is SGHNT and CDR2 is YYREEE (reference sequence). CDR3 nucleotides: TGTGCCAGCAGCCCAGGATTAGGAACTTTGAATTCACCCCTCCACTTT. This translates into CASSPGLGTLNSPLHF.

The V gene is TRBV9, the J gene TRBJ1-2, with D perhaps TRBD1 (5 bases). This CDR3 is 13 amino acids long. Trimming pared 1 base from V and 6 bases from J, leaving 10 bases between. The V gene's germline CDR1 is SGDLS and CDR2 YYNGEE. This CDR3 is CASSVRQGHGYTF. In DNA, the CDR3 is TGTGCCAGCAGCGTAAGGCAGGGCCATGGCTACACCTTC.

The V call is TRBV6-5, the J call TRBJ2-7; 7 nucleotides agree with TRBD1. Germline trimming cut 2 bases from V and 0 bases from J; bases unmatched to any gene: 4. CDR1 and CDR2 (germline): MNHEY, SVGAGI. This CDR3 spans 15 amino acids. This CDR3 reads CASSYVSGGSYEQYF. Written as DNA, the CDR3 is TGTGCCAGCAGTTACGTGTCAGGGGGCTCCTACGAGCAGTACTTC.

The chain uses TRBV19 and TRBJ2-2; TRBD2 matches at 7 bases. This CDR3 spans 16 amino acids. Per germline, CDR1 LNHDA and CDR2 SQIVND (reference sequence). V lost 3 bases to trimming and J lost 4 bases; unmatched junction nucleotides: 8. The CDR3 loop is CASSIRLAETTGELFF. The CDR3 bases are TGTGCCAGTAGTATCCGGCTAGCGGAAACCACCGGGGAGCTGTTTTTT.

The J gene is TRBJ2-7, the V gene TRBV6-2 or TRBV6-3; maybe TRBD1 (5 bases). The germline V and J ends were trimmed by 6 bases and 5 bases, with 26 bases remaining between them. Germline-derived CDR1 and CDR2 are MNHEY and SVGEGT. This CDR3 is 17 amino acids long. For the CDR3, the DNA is TGTGCCAGCAGCCCTACCCACTCGGTACCACTCAGGGACGAGCAGTACTTC. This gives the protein CASSPTHSVPLRDEQYF.

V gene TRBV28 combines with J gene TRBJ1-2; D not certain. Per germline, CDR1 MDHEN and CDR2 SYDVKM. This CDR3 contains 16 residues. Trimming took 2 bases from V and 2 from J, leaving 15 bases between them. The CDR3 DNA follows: TGTGCCAGCAGTTTAACTGCACTAACGGTGAACTATGGCTACACCTTC. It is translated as CASSLTALTVNYGYTF.

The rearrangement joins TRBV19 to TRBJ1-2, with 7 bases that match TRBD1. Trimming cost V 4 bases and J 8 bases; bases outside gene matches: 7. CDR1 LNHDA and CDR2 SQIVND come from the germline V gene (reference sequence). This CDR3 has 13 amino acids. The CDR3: CASSTDRASGYTF. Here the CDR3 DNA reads TGTGCCAGTAGTACAGACAGGGCTTCGGGCTACACCTTC.

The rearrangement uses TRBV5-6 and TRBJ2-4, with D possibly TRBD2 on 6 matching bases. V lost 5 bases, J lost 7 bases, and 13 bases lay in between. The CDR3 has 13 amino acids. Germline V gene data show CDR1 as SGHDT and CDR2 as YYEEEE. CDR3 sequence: CASSSGVANIQYF. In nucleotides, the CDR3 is TGTGCCAGCAGTTCGGGAGTCGCGAACATTCAGTACTTC. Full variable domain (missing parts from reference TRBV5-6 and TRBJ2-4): DAGVTQSPTHLIKTRGQQVTLRCSPKSGHDTVSWYQQALGQGPQFIFQYYEEEERQRGNFPDRFSGHQFPNYSSELNVNALLLGDSALYLCASSSGVANIQYFGAGTRLSVL.

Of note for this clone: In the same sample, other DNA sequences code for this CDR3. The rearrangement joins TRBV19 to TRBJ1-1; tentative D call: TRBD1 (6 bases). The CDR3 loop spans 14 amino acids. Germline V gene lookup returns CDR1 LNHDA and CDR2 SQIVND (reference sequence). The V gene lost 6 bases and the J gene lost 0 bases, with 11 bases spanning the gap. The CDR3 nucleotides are TGTGCCAGTAGGAGACAGGACCTGAACACTGAAGCTTTCTTT. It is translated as CASRRQDLNTEAFF.

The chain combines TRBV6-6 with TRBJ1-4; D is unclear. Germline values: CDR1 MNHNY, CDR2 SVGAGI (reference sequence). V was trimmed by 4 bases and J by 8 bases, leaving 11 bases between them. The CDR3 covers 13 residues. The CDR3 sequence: CASSSRGDEKLFF. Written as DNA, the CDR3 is TGTGCCAGCAGTTCGCGGGGAGACGAAAAACTGTTTTTT.

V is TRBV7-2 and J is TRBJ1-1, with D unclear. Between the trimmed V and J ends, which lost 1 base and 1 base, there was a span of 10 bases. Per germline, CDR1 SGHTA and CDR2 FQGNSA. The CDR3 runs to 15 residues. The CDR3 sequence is CASSLDIGANTEAFF. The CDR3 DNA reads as TGTGCCAGCAGCTTAGATATCGGCGCGAACACTGAAGCTTTCTTT.

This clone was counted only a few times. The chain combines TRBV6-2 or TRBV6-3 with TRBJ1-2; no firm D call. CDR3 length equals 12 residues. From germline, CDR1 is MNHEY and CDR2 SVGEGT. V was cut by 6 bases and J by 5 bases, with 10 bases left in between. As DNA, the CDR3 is TGTGCCAGCAGCCCGGATGGATATGGCTACACCTTC. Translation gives CASSPDGYGYTF.

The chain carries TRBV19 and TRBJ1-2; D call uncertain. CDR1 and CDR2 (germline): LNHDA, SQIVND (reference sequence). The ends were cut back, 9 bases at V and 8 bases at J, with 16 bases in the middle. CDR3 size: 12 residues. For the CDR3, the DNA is TGTGCCAGCTCTTGGCTCAACGGCGGCTACACCTTC. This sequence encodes CASSWLNGGYTF.

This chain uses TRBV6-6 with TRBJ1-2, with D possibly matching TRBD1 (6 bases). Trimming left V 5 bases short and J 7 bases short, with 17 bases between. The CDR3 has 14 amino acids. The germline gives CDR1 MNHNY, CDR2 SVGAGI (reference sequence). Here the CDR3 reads CASSNPQGISGYTF. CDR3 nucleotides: TGTGCCAGCAGTAACCCCCAGGGGATAAGTGGCTACACCTTC.